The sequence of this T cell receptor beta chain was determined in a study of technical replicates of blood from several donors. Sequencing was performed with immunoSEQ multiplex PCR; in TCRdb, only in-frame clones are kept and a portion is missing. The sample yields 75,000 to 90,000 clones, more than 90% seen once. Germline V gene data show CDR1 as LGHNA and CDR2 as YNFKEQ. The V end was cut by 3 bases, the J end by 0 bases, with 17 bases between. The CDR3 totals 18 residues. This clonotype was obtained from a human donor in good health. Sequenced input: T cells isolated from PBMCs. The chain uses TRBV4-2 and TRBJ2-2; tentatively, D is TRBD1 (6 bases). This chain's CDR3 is CASSQAYQGPANTGELFF. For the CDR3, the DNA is TGTGCCAGCAGCCAGGCTTACCAGGGGCCAGCGAACACCGGGGAGCTGTTTTTT.